Presented here are 23 T cell receptor beta chains from one specimen sequenced in a study of intratumoral heterogeneity in liver cancer. The data were produced by immunoSEQ multiplex PCR, yet TCRdb's version contains in-frame clones alone and is incomplete. The table has about 3,500 clones, approximately 45% seen once. Tumour samples came from separate, distinct regions of the hepatocellular carcinoma nodule. The sample consisted of tumor tissue, taken before any cancer treatment. Receptors originate from a man aged 65 to 79 with hepatocellular carcinoma.

The chain combines TRBV7-8 with TRBJ2-7, with a weak D call TRBD1 (5 bases). The V gene lost 1 base and the J gene lost 0 bases, with 7 bases spanning the gap. The CDR3 contains 14 residues. Germline V gives CDR1 SGHVS, CDR2 FQNEAQ. The CDR3 sequence is CASSLVTGSYEQYV. CDR3 nucleotides: TGTGCCAGCAGCTTAGTTACAGGCTCCTACGAGCAGTACGTC.

Within the sample, this clone is medium-sized. V and J are TRBV5-1 and TRBJ2-2, with 9 bases aligning to TRBD1. CDR3 size: 15 residues. The V gene end was trimmed by 3 bases and the J gene end by 5 bases; junction bases not matched to a gene: 5. Germline CDR1 is SGHRS and CDR2 is YFSETQ. This CDR3 reads CASSSGQGKTGELFF. In DNA form, the CDR3 reads TGCGCCAGCAGCTCGGGACAGGGCAAAACCGGGGAGCTGTTTTTT.

This clone was recorded a few times. The chain links TRBV12-5 to TRBJ1-5, with a tentative D call TRBD1 (5 bases). This CDR3 is built from 14 residues. Between the trimmed V and J ends, which lost 7 bases and 3 bases, there was a span of 13 bases. Germline lookup yields CDR1 LGHNT and CDR2 FRNRAP. DNA for the CDR3: TGTGCTAGTGCCTGGGGGGGGTTCAATCAGCCCCAGCATTTT. The encoded protein is CASAWGGFNQPQHF.

This clone showed up just a few times. The chain has TRBV4-3 and TRBJ2-3, with a weak D call TRBD2 (7 bases). CDR3 length: 15 amino acids. Germline CDR1 is LGHNA and CDR2 is YSLEER. Trimming took 3 bases from V and 4 from J, leaving 14 bases between them. CDR3 region: CASSQAGARPDTQYF. The CDR3 region has the DNA TGCGCCAGCAGCCAGGCGGGGGCGAGGCCAGATACGCAGTATTTT.

This clone counts as large. This sequence joins TRBV7-9 and TRBJ2-1, with TRBD2 identical over 8 bases. The CDR3 spans 17 residues. Trimming removed 4 bases from V and 3 bases from J; junction bases left unmatched: 11. Germline-derived CDR1 and CDR2 are SEHNR and FQNEAQ (reference sequence). The DNA of the CDR3 is TGTGCCAGCAGCTCTCCGATCGGGACTAGTCACTACAATGAGCAGTTCTTC. Encoded protein: CASSSPIGTSHYNEQFF.

This clone has a handful of counts. This chain uses TRBV15 with TRBJ1-6, with TRBD1 identical over 12 bases. Germline-derived CDR1 and CDR2 are LNHNV and YYDKDF (reference sequence). There are 17 residues in the CDR3. V dropped 3 bases and J dropped 7; count of bases not matched to a gene: 7. CDR3 nucleotides: TGTGCCACCAGCAGCAAGGGACAGGGGGCTGGGAATTCACCCCTCCACTTT. Its translation: CATSSKGQGAGNSPLHF.

This clone was seen only a few times. This sequence joins TRBV4-2 and TRBJ2-5; D gene ambiguous. V lost 1 base and J 5 bases, leaving 8 bases between the germline ends. From germline, CDR1 is LGHNA and CDR2 YNFKEQ. The CDR3 covers 13 residues. CDR3 in amino acids: CASSQASQETQYF. In DNA form, the CDR3 reads TGTGCCAGCAGCCAAGCTTCACAGGAGACCCAGTACTTC.

The table lists this clone with a few counts. The chain is built from TRBV28 and TRBJ1-5; TRBD1 agrees at 10 bases. The CDR3 runs 16 residues. V was pared by 2 bases and J by 2 bases, with 3 bases of the junction left unmatched. Germline V CDR1 and CDR2: MDHEN, SYDVKM. The CDR3 DNA is TGTGCCAGCAGTTTACGGGACAGGGGCCGCAATCAGCCCCAGCATTTT. It translates to CASSLRDRGRNQPQHF.

The V and J genes are TRBV28 and TRBJ1-1, with unresolved D. This CDR3 is 12 amino acids long. CDR1 is MDHEN, CDR2 SYDVKM, per germline. Trimming left V 5 bases short and J 8 bases short, with 12 bases between. CDR3 sequence: CASSGTRREAFF. In DNA form, the CDR3 reads TGTGCCAGCAGTGGCACACGGAGGGAAGCTTTCTTT.

This chain joins TRBV28 and TRBJ1-2; a possible D gene is TRBD1 (6 bases). The CDR3 covers 13 residues. CDR1 and CDR2 from the germline V gene are MDHEN and SYDVKM. V was clipped by 4 bases and J by 5 bases, with 11 bases between them. CDR3 sequence reads: CASSYQGRYGYTF. The CDR3 bases are TGTGCCAGCAGTTACCAGGGGAGATATGGCTACACCTTC.

Relative to its sample, this clone is medium-sized. Other DNA sequences in this specimen translate into the identical CDR3. The J gene is TRBJ1-2, the V gene TRBV2; no firm D call. Trimming stripped 3 bases from V and 2 bases from J, with 4 bases between. The CDR3 sequence is 12 residues long. Germline CDR1 SNHLY, CDR2 FYNNEI. The CDR3 here is CASSDRNYGYTF. The CDR3 DNA sequence: TGTGCCAGCAGTGACAGAAACTATGGCTACACCTTC.

By sample fraction, this clone is medium-sized (0.01 to 0.1%). V usage is TRBV6-5 and J usage is TRBJ2-7, with 7 bases lining up with TRBD1. V trimming: 0 bases; J trimming: 0 bases; junction bases outside the gene matches: 5. The CDR3 is 16 amino acids. Germline lookup yields CDR1 MNHEY and CDR2 SVGAGI. DNA for the CDR3: TGTGCCAGCAGTTACTCGGCGACAGGGAGCTCCTACGAGCAGTACTTC. Protein: CASSYSATGSSYEQYF.

Judged by abundance, this clone is medium-sized. V is TRBV4-1 and J is TRBJ2-1; 8 bases match TRBD1. The CDR3 consists of 15 residues. J was trimmed by 7 bases and V by 1 base; bases with no gene match: 6. Germline V gene sequence: CDR1 MGHRA, CDR2 YSYEKL. The CDR3, as DNA: TGCGCCAGCAGCCAAGCCCAGGGGGCGCTTAATGAGCAGTTCTTC. It yields the protein CASSQAQGALNEQFF.

This clone is medium-sized. The J gene is TRBJ2-2, the V gene TRBV12-3 or TRBV12-4; no definite D call. CDR3 length: 13 amino acids. With 8 bases removed from V and 2 bases from J, the gap between germline ends came to 9 bases. The CDR3 region has the DNA TGTGCCAGCTCGTGGGTTAACACCGGGGAGCTGTTTTTT. Protein sequence: CASSWVNTGELFF.

This clone turned up a few times. The chain employs TRBV4-3 and TRBJ2-7; D is undetermined. The CDR3 consists of 13 residues. Germline-derived CDR1 and CDR2 are LGHNA and YSLEER. Between the trimmed V and J ends, which lost 4 bases and 5 bases, there was a span of 12 bases. The CDR3 reads CASSPGWGHEQYF. The CDR3 DNA sequence: TGCGCCAGCAGCCCAGGCTGGGGTCACGAGCAGTACTTC.

The J gene is TRBJ2-1, the V gene TRBV3-1 (or the pseudogene TRBV3-2), with 8 bases fitting TRBD1. V shed 4 bases and J 0 bases; nucleotides not matched to a gene: 11. The CDR3 totals 18 residues. Germline loops: CDR1 LGHDT, CDR2 YNNKEL (reference sequence). This chain's CDR3 is CASSRDRGMADSYNEQFF. CDR3 bases: TGTGCCAGCAGCCGAGACAGGGGAATGGCTGACTCCTACAATGAGCAGTTCTTC.

This clone is deemed large (0.1 to 1%). J is TRBJ2-5 and V is TRBV7-9; TRBD1 or TRBD2 may be the D gene (5 bases each). Germline V CDR1 and CDR2: SEHNR, FQNEAQ (reference sequence). The V and J ends lost 5 bases and 4 bases respectively, with 11 bases between them. The CDR3 is made up of 13 amino acids. The CDR3 protein is CASSPPRGETQYF. CDR3 nucleotides: TGTGCCAGCAGCCCCCCGAGGGGAGAGACCCAGTACTTC.

V usage is TRBV12-3 or TRBV12-4 and J usage is TRBJ2-5, with D uncertain. Trimming cost V 6 bases and J 0 bases, with 5 bases left between them. The CDR3 sequence is 12 residues long. The CDR3 spells CASSLHQETQYF. The DNA of the CDR3 is TGTGCCAGCAGCCTACACCAAGAGACCCAGTACTTC.

This clone is labeled medium-sized. The chain carries TRBV6-5 and TRBJ2-7; D not certain. Germline V gene data show CDR1 as MNHEY and CDR2 as SVGAGI. There are 11 residues in the CDR3. V was shortened by 9 bases and J by 4 bases, with 10 bases between the two germline ends. In DNA form, the CDR3 reads TGTGCCAGAGGCCGATCGTACGAGCAGTACGTC. Its protein product is CARGRSYEQYV.

This rearrangement joins TRBV5-4 to TRBJ1-1, with D possibly TRBD1 on 5 matching bases. V was trimmed by 0 bases and J by 0 bases, leaving 9 bases between them. Germline CDR1 reads SGHNT; CDR2 reads YYREEE (reference sequence). The CDR3 spans 15 residues. Here the CDR3 DNA reads TGTGCCAGCAGCTTGGGCAAGGGGCTGAACACTGAAGCTTTCTTT. Protein: CASSLGKGLNTEAFF.

This sequence joins TRBV4-1 and TRBJ2-3; unclear D gene. CDR1 is MGHRA, CDR2 YSYEKL, per germline. The CDR3 has 12 residues. The germline V and J ends were trimmed by 0 bases and 8 bases, with 6 bases remaining between them. CDR3 bases: TGCGCCAGCAGCCAAGAAGCAGCTACGCAGTATTTT. It codes for CASSQEAATQYF.

This clone is termed medium-sized. CDR3: CAWNWWGNTEAFF. The DNA of the CDR3 is TGTGCCTGGAACTGGTGGGGGAACACTGAAGCTTTCTTT. V gene TRBV30 combines with J gene TRBJ1-1, with D uncertain. Trimming left V 4 bases short and J 1 base short, with 10 bases between. Germline CDR1 and CDR2: GTSNPN and SVGIG (reference sequence). The CDR3 extends over 13 amino acids.

By its share, this clone is medium-sized. The chain uses TRBV9 and TRBJ2-2; TRBD1 or TRBD2 may be the D gene (5 bases each). Between the trimmed V and J ends, which lost 2 bases and 3 bases, there was a span of 11 bases. Germline values: CDR1 SGDLS, CDR2 YYNGEE. CDR3 size: 15 residues. The CDR3 DNA reads TGTGCCAGCAGCGTCCGGGACGGACACACCGGGGAGCTGTTTTTT. Translating it yields CASSVRDGHTGELFF.